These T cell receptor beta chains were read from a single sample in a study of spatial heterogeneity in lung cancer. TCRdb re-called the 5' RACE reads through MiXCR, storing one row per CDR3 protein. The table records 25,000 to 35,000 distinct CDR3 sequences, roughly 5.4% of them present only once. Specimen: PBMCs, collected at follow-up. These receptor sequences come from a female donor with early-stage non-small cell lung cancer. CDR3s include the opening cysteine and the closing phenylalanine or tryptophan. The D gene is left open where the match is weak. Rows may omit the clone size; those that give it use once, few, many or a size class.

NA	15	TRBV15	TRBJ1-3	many	TGTGCCACCAGCAGAGATCGGGGACCTGGAAACACCATATATTTT	CATSRDRGPGNTIYF
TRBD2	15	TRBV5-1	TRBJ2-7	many	TGCGCCAGCAGCTTCACTAGCGGGGGGGCCTACGAGCAGTACTTC	CASSFTSGGAYEQYF
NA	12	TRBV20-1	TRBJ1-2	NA	TGCAGTGCTAGAGGATTTGACTATGGCTACACCTTC	CSARGFDYGYTF
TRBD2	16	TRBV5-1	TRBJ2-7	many	TGCGCCAGCAGCAAGGATTGGGATAGCGGGGCCTACGAGCAGTACTTC	CASSKDWDSGAYEQYF
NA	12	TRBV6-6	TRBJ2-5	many	TGTGCCAGCAGTTCGTCTGGGGAGACCCAGTACTTC	CASSSSGETQYF
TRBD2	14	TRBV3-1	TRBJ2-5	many	TGTGCCAGCAGCGGCGTAGCGGGACCAGAGACCCAGTACTTC	CASSGVAGPETQYF
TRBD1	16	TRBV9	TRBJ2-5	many	TGTGCCAGCAGCCCCTGGACAGGGGAATACCAAGAGACCCAGTACTTC	CASSPWTGEYQETQYF
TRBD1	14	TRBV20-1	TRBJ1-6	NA	TGCAGTGCTAGACAGGGACAGGTTAATTCACCCCTCCACTTT	CSARQGQVNSPLHF
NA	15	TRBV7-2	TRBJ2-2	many	TGTGCCAGCAGCGCTGCCGGGCTGTCGGCCGGGGAGCTGTTTTTT	CASSAAGLSAGELFF
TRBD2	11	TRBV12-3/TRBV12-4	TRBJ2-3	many	TGTGCCAGTGGGGGGGGAGATACGCAGTATTTT	CASGGGDTQYF
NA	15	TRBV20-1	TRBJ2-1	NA	TGCAGTGCTAGAGAACTGGGACCGAGGTACAATGAGCAGTTCTTC	CSARELGPRYNEQFF
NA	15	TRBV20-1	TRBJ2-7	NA	TGCAGTGCTAGAGTTGGAGCCTTTTCCTCCTACGAGCAGTACTTC	CSARVGAFSSYEQYF
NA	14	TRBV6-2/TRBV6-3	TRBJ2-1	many	TGTGCCAGCAACGGCGGGGAGACCTACAATGAGCAGTTCTTC	CASNGGETYNEQFF
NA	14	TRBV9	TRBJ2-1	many	TGTGCCAGCAGCGTAGGGAACTCCCACAATGAGCAGTTCTTC	CASSVGNSHNEQFF
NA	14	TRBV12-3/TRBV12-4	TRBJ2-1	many	TGTGCCAGCACGTCATCGAGGGCCTACAATGAGCAGTTCTTC	CASTSSRAYNEQFF
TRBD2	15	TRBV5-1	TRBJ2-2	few	TGCGCCAGCAGCCTGACCGGGGGGTACACCGGGGAGCTGTTTTTT	CASSLTGGYTGELFF
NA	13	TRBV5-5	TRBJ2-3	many	TGTGCCAGCAGCGGGGGGGCCCCGGATACGCAGTATTTT	CASSGGAPDTQYF
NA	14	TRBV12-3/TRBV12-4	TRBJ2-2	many	TGTGCCAGCAGTTCATGGGACGGCGCCGGGGAGCTGTTTTTT	CASSSWDGAGELFF
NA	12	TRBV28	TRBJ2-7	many	TGTGCCAGCAGAGCGCTCGACTACGAGCAGTACTTC	CASRALDYEQYF
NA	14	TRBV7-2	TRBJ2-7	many	TGTGCCAGCAGCTTGTTAAGGGGGGGAGACGAGCAGTACTTC	CASSLLRGGDEQYF
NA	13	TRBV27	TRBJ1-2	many	TGTGCCAGCAGTTTCCGGGGCCTTAATGGCTACACCTTC	CASSFRGLNGYTF
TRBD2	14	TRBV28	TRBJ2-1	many	TGTTCCGCGGTAGGGACTAGCGGCTACAATGAGCAGTTCTTC	CSAVGTSGYNEQFF
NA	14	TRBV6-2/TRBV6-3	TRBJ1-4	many	TGTGCCAGCAGTCTGTGGGGGACTAATGAAAAACTGTTTTTT	CASSLWGTNEKLFF
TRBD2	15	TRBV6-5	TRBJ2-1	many	TGTGCCAGCAGCCCCACAGGGAGCGGGAGTAATGAGCAGTTCTTC	CASSPTGSGSNEQFF
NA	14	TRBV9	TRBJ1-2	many	TGTGCCAGCAGCCCCCGCCAGGACCCTCATGGCTACACCTTC	CASSPRQDPHGYTF
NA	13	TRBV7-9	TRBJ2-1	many	TGTGCCAGCAGCTTAGCTGGTGGAACTGAGCAGTTCTTC	CASSLAGGTEQFF
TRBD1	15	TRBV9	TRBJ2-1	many	TGTGCCAGCAGCCCACGGACAGGGGGCACCGATGAGCAGTTCTTC	CASSPRTGGTDEQFF
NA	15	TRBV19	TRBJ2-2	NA	TGTGCCAGTAGTGAAGGACGAGTCGGAACCGGGGAGCTGTTTTTT	CASSEGRVGTGELFF
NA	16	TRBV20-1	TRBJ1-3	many	TGCAGTGCTAGAGACCCGAATCAGGGGTCTGGAAACACCATATATTTT	CSARDPNQGSGNTIYF
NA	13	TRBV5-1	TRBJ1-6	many	TGCGCCAGCAGTTTAACAGAGTCCTCACCCCTCCACTTT	CASSLTESSPLHF
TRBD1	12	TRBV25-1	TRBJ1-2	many	TGTGCCAGCAGTTCTGGACAGGGTGGCTACACCTTC	CASSSGQGGYTF
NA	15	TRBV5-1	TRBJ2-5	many	TGCGCCAGCAGCCCGGCCGGGGGCCCCCAAGAGACCCAGTACTTC	CASSPAGGPQETQYF
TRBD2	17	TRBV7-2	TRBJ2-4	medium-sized	TGTGCCAGCAGCTTGGGGGGACTAGCGGGAGTAACCCCTATTCAGTACTTC	CASSLGGLAGVTPIQYF
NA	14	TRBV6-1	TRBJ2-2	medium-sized	TGTGCCAGCAGCCAGATCGGAGGTGCCGGGGAGCTGTTTTTT	CASSQIGGAGELFF
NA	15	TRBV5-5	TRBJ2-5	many	TGTGCCAGCAGCTTTGGTTGGAGGGCCTTGGGTGCCCAGTACTTC	CASSFGWRALGAQYF
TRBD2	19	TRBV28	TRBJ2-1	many	TGTGCCAGCAGTGGGGGGGGGACACCTATTCCGGGACTAGGCAATGAGCAGTTCTTC	CASSGGGTPIPGLGNEQFF
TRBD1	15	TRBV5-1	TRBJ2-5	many	TGCGCCAGCAGCTTGGTGAGGGACAGGGGTGAGACCCAGTACTTC	CASSLVRDRGETQYF
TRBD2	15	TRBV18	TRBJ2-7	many	TGTGCCAGCTCACCGATCGACTGGGAGGGGTACGAGCAGTACTTC	CASSPIDWEGYEQYF
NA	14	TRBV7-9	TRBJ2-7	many	TGTGCCAGCAGCTTAAGAGAAAACTTTTACGAGCAGTACTTC	CASSLRENFYEQYF
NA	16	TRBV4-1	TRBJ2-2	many	TGCGCCAGCAGCCAAGACATGCTAGCAGGCACCGGGGAGCTGTTTTTT	CASSQDMLAGTGELFF
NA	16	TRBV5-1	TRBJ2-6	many	TGCGCCAGCAGCTTTTCTGCCAGCTCTGGGGCCAACGTCCTGACTTTC	CASSFSASSGANVLTF
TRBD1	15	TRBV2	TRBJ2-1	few	TGTGCCAGCAGTGAATTTGGGACAGGCCACAATGAGCAGTTCTTC	CASSEFGTGHNEQFF
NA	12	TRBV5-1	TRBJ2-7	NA	TGCGCCAGCAGCTTCGATGGTTACGAGCAGTACTTC	CASSFDGYEQYF
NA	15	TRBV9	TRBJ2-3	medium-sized	TGTGCCAGCAGCGTATGGACGGGAGAGGCAGATACGCAGTATTTT	CASSVWTGEADTQYF
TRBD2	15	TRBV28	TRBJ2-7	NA	TGTGCCAGCAGCGCCGTCCGGGCGGGAGTTGACGAGCAGTACTTC	CASSAVRAGVDEQYF